This T cell receptor (beta chain) came from a study of control samples from healthy donors and cancer patients. The CDR3 loop spans 13 amino acids. Per germline, CDR1 MNHEY and CDR2 SVGAGI. TCRdb keeps only in-frame clones here, not all; method: immunoSEQ multiplex PCR. The profile shows about 160,000 clones, roughly 93% of them singletons. As to this clone: One end of the junction does not line up with germline, which may come from a read error.

Material for sequencing was blood. The clonotype was recovered from a man younger than 30 in good health. This chain uses TRBV6-5 with TRBJ1-1, with D unresolved. CDR3 in DNA: TGTGCCAACAGTAACACCATGAACACTGAAGCTTTCTTT. This codes for CANSNTMNTEAFF.